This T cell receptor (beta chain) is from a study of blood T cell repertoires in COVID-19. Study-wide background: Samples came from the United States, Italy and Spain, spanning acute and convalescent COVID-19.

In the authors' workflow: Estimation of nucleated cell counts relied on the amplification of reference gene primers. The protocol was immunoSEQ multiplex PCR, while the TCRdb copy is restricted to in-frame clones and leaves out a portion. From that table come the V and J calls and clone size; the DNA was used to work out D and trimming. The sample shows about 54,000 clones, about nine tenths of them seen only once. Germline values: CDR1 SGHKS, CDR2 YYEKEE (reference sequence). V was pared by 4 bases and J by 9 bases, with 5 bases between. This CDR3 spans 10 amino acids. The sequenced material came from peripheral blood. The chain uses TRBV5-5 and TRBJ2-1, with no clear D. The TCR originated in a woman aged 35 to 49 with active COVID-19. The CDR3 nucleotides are TGTGCCAGCAGCGGCAGTGAGCAGTTCTTC. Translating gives CASSGSEQFF.